The 3 T cell receptor beta chains in this list originate from one sample, sequenced in a study of blood T cell repertoires in COVID-19. Produced via immunoSEQ multiplex PCR; TCRdb's table is partial and in-frame only. Of nearly 100,000 clones in the sample, 75% to 90% were seen once. Sequenced: peripheral blood. These receptors were collected from an elderly man with acute or convalescent COVID-19.

The chain uses TRBV12-3 or TRBV12-4 and TRBJ2-7, with D maybe TRBD1 (6 bases). CDR3 length: 13 residues. Trimming took off 2 bases at V and 3 bases at J, with 8 bases between the two ends. CDR3 in DNA: TGTGCCAGCAGTTTACGGGACAACTACGAGCAGTACTTC. The encoded protein is CASSLRDNYEQYF.

The rearrangement uses TRBV5-4 and TRBJ2-5; D possibly corresponds to TRBD1 (6 bases). CDR3 size: 14 residues. The V end lost 2 bases, the J end lost 1 base, and 9 bases lay between the germline ends. Germline V gene lookup returns CDR1 SGHNT and CDR2 YYREEE (reference sequence). Here the CDR3 reads CASSLLGAQETQYF. In DNA, the CDR3 is TGTGCCAGCAGCTTACTGGGGGCCCAAGAGACCCAGTACTTC.

This chain's CDR3 is CASRETGTNQPQHF. The DNA of the CDR3 is TGTGCCAGCAGGGAGACAGGGACCAATCAGCCCCAGCATTTT. This sequence joins TRBV6-5 and TRBJ1-5, with 7 bases aligning to TRBD1. Trimming removed 6 bases from V and 3 bases from J; junction bases left unmatched: 5. The CDR3 is made up of 14 amino acids. Germline CDR1 reads MNHEY; CDR2 reads SVGAGI.